A single sample is the source of the 28 T cell receptor beta chains below, sequenced in a study of early T cells in non-severe SARS-CoV-2 infection. Using its own MiXCR run on the 5' RACE reads, TCRdb lists one record per CDR3 protein. This sample carries around 29,000 distinct CDR3 sequences, under 6% of them seen once, and the ten largest clones take about 5.8%. Sequencing was done on a sample of whole blood. These TCRs come from an adult who was a healthcare worker with PCR-confirmed SARS-CoV-2 infection or an uninfected control (not recorded which).

This clonotype was seen many times. The V gene is TRBV6-2 or TRBV6-3, the J gene TRBJ1-1, with TRBD1 matching over 9 bases. The V gene's germline CDR1 is MNHEY and CDR2 SVGEGT. This CDR3 region has 15 residues. Germline trimming cut 4 bases from V and 2 bases from J; bases unmatched to any gene: 5. In nucleotides, the CDR3 is TGTGCCAGCAGTTTGACAGGGGGAGGAAACACTGAAGCTTTCTTT. This encodes CASSLTGGGNTEAFF.

This clonotype came up a few times. This chain connects TRBV5-1 to TRBJ2-7; tentatively, D is TRBD1 (6 bases). CDR3 length: 15 amino acids. V lost 4 bases and J lost 0, with 14 bases in between. Per the germline V gene, CDR1 is SGHRS and CDR2 is YFSETQ. CDR3 amino acids: CASSPTGLSSYEQYF. CDR3 sequence (DNA): TGCGCCAGCAGCCCGACAGGTTTAAGCTCCTACGAGCAGTACTTC.

Ten or more counts support this clonotype. The chain combines TRBV20-1 with TRBJ2-1; TRBD2 might be the D (6 bases). Germline assignment: CDR1 DFQATT and CDR2 SNEGSKA (reference sequence). Trimming pared 5 bases from V and 5 bases from J, leaving 13 bases between. This CDR3 contains 13 residues. CDR3 nucleotides: TGCAGTGCTGGGGAGGTGGTAGACAATGAGCAGTTCTTC. Translated: CSAGEVVDNEQFF.

This clonotype was detected many times. The chain employs TRBV27 and TRBJ1-1; TRBD1 is a possible D gene (6 bases). In germline, CDR1 is MNHEY, CDR2 SMNVEV (reference sequence). The ends were cut back, 5 bases at V and 3 bases at J, with 16 bases in the middle. The CDR3 has 15 residues. The DNA of the CDR3 is TGTGCCAGCAGTCTCGGCAGGGGAGTCGACACTGAAGCTTTCTTT. Its translation: CASSLGRGVDTEAFF.

Many counts were recorded for this clonotype. This chain links TRBV20-1 with TRBJ2-5; perhaps TRBD2 as D (6 bases). The CDR3 has 13 residues. The V gene lost 6 bases and the J gene lost 1 base, with 12 bases spanning the gap. CDR1 is DFQATT, CDR2 SNEGSKA, per germline (reference sequence). The CDR3 DNA follows: TGCAGTGCCGATCGGGGGAGCCAAGAGACCCAGTACTTC. This gives the protein CSADRGSQETQYF.

At least ten counts were recorded for this clonotype. This rearrangement joins TRBV7-8 to TRBJ2-3; 11 bases match TRBD2. Germline-derived CDR1 and CDR2 are SGHVS and FQNEAQ. The CDR3 has 16 amino acids. J lost 3 bases, V lost 4 bases, and 6 bases had no gene match. In nucleotides, the CDR3 is TGTGCCAGCAGCTCCAGAACTAGCGGGGGAACAGATACGCAGTATTTT. This translates into CASSSRTSGGTDTQYF. Supplemented by reference TRBV7-8 and TRBJ2-3, the full variable domain reads GAGVSQSPRYKVAKRGQDVALRCDPISGHVSLFWYQQALGQGPEFLTYFQNEAQLDKSGLPSDRFFAERPEGSVSTLKIQRTQQEDSAVYLCASSSRTSGGTDTQYFGPGTRLTVL.

This clonotype has just a few counts. The junction departs from germline at one end; a sequencing error may be responsible. V is TRBV7-2 and J is TRBJ1-6, with D tentatively TRBD1 (6 bases). This CDR3 is 13 amino acids long. Germline V gives CDR1 SGHTA, CDR2 FQGNSA. DNA for the CDR3: TGTGCCAGCAGAGGACAGTGGGATTCACCCCTCCATTTT. It is translated as CASRGQWDSPLHF.

This clonotype was seen ten or more times. This rearrangement joins TRBV7-2 to TRBJ2-3, with D uncertain. The CDR3 loop spans 12 amino acids. The V end lost 5 bases, the J end lost 5 bases, and 8 bases lay between the germline ends. Germline V lookup: CDR1 SGHTA, CDR2 FQGNSA. The CDR3 bases are TGTGCCAGCAGCCTTTCAGTAGATACGCAGTATTTT. It specifies CASSLSVDTQYF. The whole variable domain, remainder taken from reference TRBV7-2 and TRBJ2-3, is GAGVSQSPSNKVTEKGKDVELRCDPISGHTALYWYRQSLGQGLEFLIYFQGNSAPDKSGLPSDRFSAERTGGSVSTLTIQRTQQEDSAVYLCASSLSVDTQYFGPGTRLTVL.

This clonotype was seen more than once but under ten times. V gene TRBV5-6 combines with J gene TRBJ2-1, with 8 bases lining up with TRBD1. The germline V gene has CDR1 SGHDT and CDR2 YYEEEE. This CDR3 contains 20 residues. J lost 0 bases, V lost 4 bases, and 18 bases had no gene match. CDR3 loop: CASSQVRDRHSKSSYNEQFF. CDR3 in DNA: TGTGCCAGCAGCCAGGTCCGGGACAGGCACTCAAAGAGCTCCTACAATGAGCAGTTCTTC.

This clonotype was observed many times. The J gene is TRBJ1-3, the V gene TRBV7-2; the D is unclear. Trimming removed 8 bases from V and 4 bases from J, with 12 bases in between. Germline V gene sequence: CDR1 SGHTA, CDR2 FQGNSA. The CDR3 runs 13 residues. In DNA form, the CDR3 reads TGTGCCAGCTCAATCTCGGACGGAAACACCATATATTTT. Translation: CASSISDGNTIYF.

This clonotype came up once. V gene TRBV28 combines with J gene TRBJ1-4; D not certain. The germline gives CDR1 MDHEN, CDR2 SYDVKM. The CDR3 totals 14 residues. V lost 3 bases and J 5 bases, leaving 10 bases between the germline ends. CDR3 sequence (DNA): TGTGCCAGCAGTTTCCCCGAAAGCAATGAAAAACTGTTTTTT. Translated: CASSFPESNEKLFF.

V is TRBV4-3 and J is TRBJ1-2; TRBD1 matches at 7 bases. CDR3 length: 16 amino acids. Germline V gene sequence: CDR1 LGHNA, CDR2 YSLEER. The V and J ends lost 1 base and 7 bases, in that order; junction bases with no gene match: 12. CDR3 residues: CASSQGIGQEGGGYTF. CDR3 bases: TGCGCCAGCAGCCAAGGGATAGGACAGGAAGGCGGTGGCTACACCTTC.

This clonotype was counted at least ten times. This chain connects TRBV27 to TRBJ1-6; tentatively, D is TRBD1 (6 bases). Trimming removed 3 bases from V and 10 bases from J, with 7 bases in between. The CDR3 totals 12 residues. Germline CDR1 and CDR2: MNHEY and SMNVEV (reference sequence). CDR3 in DNA: TGTGCCAGCAGTTTCACAGGGTCACCCCTCCACTTT. Translation gives CASSFTGSPLHF.

This clonotype has at least ten counts. V and J are TRBV29-1 and TRBJ2-7; tentatively, D is TRBD1 or TRBD2 (6 bases each). CDR1 and CDR2 from the germline V gene are SQVTM and ANQGSEA. The CDR3 has 12 amino acids. The germline V and J ends were trimmed by 6 bases and 1 base, with 10 bases remaining between them. This CDR3 is CSVGGQSYEQYF. The CDR3 nucleotides read TGCAGCGTGGGGGGACAATCCTACGAGCAGTACTTC.

This clonotype has ten or more counts. The rearrangement joins TRBV7-6 to TRBJ2-1; TRBD1 might be the D (5 bases). The V gene lost 5 bases and the J gene lost 0 bases, with 14 bases spanning the gap. Germline V gene sequence: CDR1 SGHVS, CDR2 FNYEAQ. The CDR3 length is 16 residues. The DNA of the CDR3 is TGTGCCAGCAGCACGACAGTCCCGAGCTCCTACAATGAGCAGTTCTTC. Its translation is CASSTTVPSSYNEQFF.

V is TRBV4-2 and J is TRBJ1-4; no clear D. Germline loops: CDR1 LGHNA, CDR2 YNFKEQ. The CDR3 runs 15 residues. V lost 2 bases and J lost 8, with 15 bases in between. The chain's CDR3 is CASSQPGDGLEKLFF. The DNA for the CDR3 is TGTGCCAGCAGCCAACCGGGAGACGGGCTAGAAAAACTGTTTTTT.

This clonotype has at least ten counts. The V gene is TRBV15, the J gene TRBJ2-5; the D is unclear. The V end lost 1 base, the J end lost 4 bases, and 19 bases lay between the germline ends. The germline gives CDR1 LNHNV, CDR2 YYDKDF (reference sequence). The CDR3 has 17 residues. The DNA for the CDR3 is TGTGCCACCAGCAGAGTCAACCCATGGGCGGACCGAGAGACCCAGTACTTC. Residues: CATSRVNPWADRETQYF. Drawing the rest from reference TRBV15 and TRBJ2-5, the complete variable domain is DAMVIQNPRYQVTQFGKPVTLSCSQTLNHNVMYWYQQKSSQAPKLLFHYYDKDFNNEADTPDNFQSRRPNTSFCFLDIRSPGLGDTAMYLCATSRVNPWADRETQYFGPGTRLLVL.

This clonotype was seen repeatedly, ten times or more. CDR3 nucleotide sequence: TGTGCCAGCAGCCTGGCTATGAACACTGAAGCTTTCTTT. Its protein product is CASSLAMNTEAFF. The chain recombines TRBV7-2 with TRBJ1-1; no firm D call. V lost 5 bases and J 0 bases, leaving 7 bases between the germline ends. The germline CDR1 and CDR2 sequences are SGHTA and FQGNSA. CDR3 length: 13 residues.

The CDR3 is CASSPREGDEKLFF. For the CDR3, the DNA is TGTGCCAGCAGCCCCCGGGAGGGGGATGAAAAACTGTTTTTT. This chain connects TRBV6-5 to TRBJ1-4; D is possibly TRBD1 (6 bases). Germline V lookup: CDR1 MNHEY, CDR2 SVGAGI. Trimming stripped 6 bases from V and 6 bases from J, with 14 bases between. The CDR3 is made up of 14 amino acids.

At least ten counts were recorded for this clonotype. The DNA is left out, because the CDR3 cannot be placed on it with certainty; the CDR3 is given as TCRdb lists it. This chain joins TRBV11-3 and TRBJ2-2. Germline-derived CDR1 and CDR2 are SGHNT and YENEEA. The CDR3 numbers 14 amino acids, ends counted. The CDR3 spells CASSLDRTPGSCFF.

This clonotype was seen repeatedly, ten times or more. The genes are TRBV7-6 and TRBJ1-1; D not certain. Germline V CDR1 and CDR2: SGHVS, FNYEAQ. V was clipped by 3 bases and J by 7 bases, with 12 bases between them. The CDR3 runs to 13 residues. CDR3 nucleotide sequence: TGTGCCAGCAGCTTTAGGGAACGGGGTGAAGCTTTCTTT. Protein: CASSFRERGEAFF.

At least ten counts were recorded for this clonotype. The chain links TRBV15 to TRBJ1-5; D unresolved. V was trimmed by 0 bases and J by 6 bases, leaving 3 bases between them. This CDR3 is built from 12 residues. The germline V gene has CDR1 LNHNV and CDR2 YYDKDF (reference sequence). Here the CDR3 reads CATSRDVQPQHF. CDR3 nucleotide sequence: TGTGCCACCAGCAGAGATGTTCAGCCCCAGCATTTT.

This clonotype came up many times. This chain uses TRBV2 with TRBJ2-1, with 13 bases aligning to TRBD2. Losses at the gene ends were 3 bases for V and 3 bases for J; bases not matched to a gene: 14. Germline V gives CDR1 SNHLY, CDR2 FYNNEI. The CDR3 is 20 residues long. The DNA for the CDR3 is TGTGCCAGCAGTGAGTACGCCAGGACTAGCGGGGGAGATTTCTACAATGAGCAGTTCTTC. Protein product: CASSEYARTSGGDFYNEQFF.

In this sample, this clonotype turned up many times. The CDR3 sequence is CSARDPRGITDTQYF. The CDR3 region has the DNA TGCAGTGCTAGAGATCCACGGGGGATCACAGATACGCAGTATTTT. The gene calls are TRBV20-1 and TRBJ2-3, with D tentatively TRBD2 (6 bases). V lost 0 bases, J lost 2 bases, and 12 bases lay in between. Germline V gene lookup returns CDR1 DFQATT and CDR2 SNEGSKA (reference sequence). The CDR3 length is 15 residues.

This clonotype came up a few times. This rearrangement joins TRBV5-1 to TRBJ2-7; TRBD1 aligns across 9 bases. Trimming took 0 bases from V and 5 from J; bases not matched to a gene: 12. Germline V gene sequence: CDR1 SGHRS, CDR2 YFSETQ. This CDR3 is 17 amino acids long. CDR3 protein: CASSLELRGTGSDEQYF. The CDR3 nucleotides read TGCGCCAGCAGCTTGGAATTGAGGGGGACAGGGTCCGACGAGCAGTACTTC.

This clonotype was counted at least ten times. The chain couples TRBV10-2 to TRBJ1-1; TRBD1 agrees at 10 bases. The germline CDR1 and CDR2 sequences are WSHSY and SAAADI. After removal of 6 bases from V and 4 bases from J, the junction contained 5 bases not matched to a gene. CDR3 length: 14 residues. As DNA, the CDR3 is TGCGCCAGCAGAAGGACAGGGGGAGGCACTGAAGCTTTCTTT. Its translation: CASRRTGGGTEAFF.

In this sample, this clonotype turned up many times. This rearrangement joins TRBV13 to TRBJ1-1; the D is unclear. Germline CDR1 reads PRHDT; CDR2 reads FYEKMQ (reference sequence). The CDR3 consists of 18 residues. V gave up 7 bases and J gave up 0 bases, with 24 bases separating them. The CDR3 bases are TGTGCCAGCATCATCCTGGACCCGCTCGGTCGAGTGAACACTGAAGCTTTCTTT. As protein: CASIILDPLGRVNTEAFF.

At least ten counts were recorded for this clonotype. The chain is built from TRBV28 and TRBJ2-1, with 11 positions matching TRBD2. V lost 3 bases, J lost 6 bases, and 4 bases stayed unmatched. The CDR3 is 15 residues long. Germline V CDR1 and CDR2: MDHEN, SYDVKM. The CDR3 bases are TGTGCCAGCAGTTTCCTAGCGGGGGGCTTCAATGAGCAGTTCTTC. Translated, it gives CASSFLAGGFNEQFF.